The next 6 T cell receptor beta chains were all read from a single sample in a study of T-cell reconstitution after alpha-beta-depleted transplantation in children. Researchers prepared the TCRbeta library using unique molecular identifiers, the study reports. TCRdb reprocessed the PCR reads with MiXCR, giving one entry per CDR3 protein. The sample contains approximately 350,000 distinct CDR3 sequences, 13% of which appear only once. Specimen: PBMCs, collected from the stem cell graft. These TCRs come from a human donor who donated a stem cell graft to a child with Fanconi anemia.

There are many counts of this clonotype. The chain joins TRBV12-3 or TRBV12-4 to TRBJ2-5; 8 bases fit TRBD2. The CDR3 consists of 16 residues. J lost 5 bases, V lost 6 bases, and 14 bases had no gene match. CDR3 coding DNA: TGTGCCAGCAGCCGTCCCGGACTAGCAGATGCGGAGACCCAGTACTTC. This gives the protein CASSRPGLADAETQYF.

The rearrangement links TRBV6-5 to TRBJ2-1; tentative D call: TRBD2 (5 bases). Germline V CDR1 and CDR2: MNHEY, SVGAGI. V was pared by 2 bases and J by 1 base, with 9 bases between. The CDR3 has 15 residues. In nucleotides, the CDR3 is TGTGCCAGCAGTTACGCTAGAGGGTCCTACAATGAGCAGTTCTTC. This encodes CASSYARGSYNEQFF.

This chain links TRBV7-9 with TRBJ1-3; TRBD1 matches 9 bases. The V gene end was trimmed by 5 bases and the J gene end by 4 bases; junction bases not matched to a gene: 6. The germline V gene has CDR1 SEHNR and CDR2 FQNEAQ (reference sequence). The CDR3 sequence is 15 residues long. The CDR3 here is CASSDDRGDGNTIYF. The CDR3 DNA is TGTGCCAGCAGCGACGACAGGGGGGACGGAAACACCATATATTTT.

In its sample, this clonotype was seen many times. CDR3 protein: CASSFSTEAFF. DNA for the CDR3: TGTGCCAGCAGCTTTTCCACTGAAGCTTTCTTT. This chain links TRBV12-3 or TRBV12-4 with TRBJ1-1; no definite D call. The CDR3 is 11 amino acids. With 6 bases removed from V and 4 bases from J, the gap between germline ends came to 6 bases.

This clonotype was seen at least ten times. This chain links TRBV29-1 with TRBJ2-1, with 7 bases identical to TRBD1. Germline V gene data show CDR1 as SQVTM and CDR2 as ANQGSEA. The CDR3 sequence is 14 residues long. With 7 bases clipped from V and 6 bases from J, the junction kept 12 bases outside the gene matches. The CDR3 DNA is TGCAGCGGCACAGGGGCGAAAGGACTCAATGAGCAGTTCTTC. It encodes CSGTGAKGLNEQFF.

The J gene is TRBJ2-7, the V gene TRBV9; D gene uncertain. Germline CDR1 SGDLS, CDR2 YYNGEE. Trimming took 2 bases from V and 2 from J, leaving 14 bases between them. This CDR3 comprises 15 residues. The CDR3 DNA reads as TGTGCCAGCAGCGTGGGCGGTGACCAGACCTACGAGCAGTACTTC. Its protein is CASSVGGDQTYEQYF.